The clone carrying this T cell receptor beta chain was seen repeatedly, ten times or more. The data belong to a study of read filtering for tumor transcriptome and immune sequencing. The library was built from roughly 400 ng RNA with molecular barcoded adaptors for alpha/delta and beta/gamma chains. MiXCR, applied by TCRdb to the reads, yields one record per CDR3 protein. The table has 93,000 or so distinct CDR3 sequences, about 22% seen once. Germline-derived CDR1 and CDR2 are MNHNY and SVGAGI (reference sequence). J lost 3 bases, V lost 4 bases, and 8 bases had no gene match. The CDR3 runs 16 residues.

The J gene is TRBJ2-2, the V gene TRBV6-6; 7 bases line up with TRBD1. The sequence was obtained from a donor aged 40 or over with multiple myeloma. Sequenced material: a population of CD138-negative cells sorted from bone marrow. The CDR3 is CASSFTGVQDTGELFF. The CDR3 bases are TGTGCCAGCAGTTTTACAGGGGTTCAGGACACCGGGGAGCTGTTTTTT.